Shown below are 26 T cell receptor beta chains from a single sample sequenced in a study of T cell responses to AZD1222 COVID-19 vaccine. TCRdb's copy holds only in-frame clones and misses some; the assay was immunoSEQ multiplex PCR. The data contain some 96,000 clones, 80% to 95% of them singletons. The sample consisted of peripheral blood, taken on day 0 of AZD1222 vaccination. The receptors shown here come from an adult in good health.

This chain's CDR3 is CASSLVSGYNEQFF. The CDR3 region has the DNA TGTGCCAGCAGTTTAGTTAGCGGTTACAATGAGCAGTTCTTC. The chain has TRBV27 and TRBJ2-1, with a weak D call TRBD2 (6 bases). The CDR3 consists of 14 residues. Germline values: CDR1 MNHEY, CDR2 SMNVEV (reference sequence). V lost 2 bases, J lost 4 bases, and 9 bases lay in between.

The chain couples TRBV7-2 to TRBJ2-1; the D is unclear. The CDR3 consists of 15 residues. CDR1 is SGHTA and CDR2 is FQGNSA in the germline V gene. Trimming shortened V by 5 bases and J by 0 bases, and 11 bases separated the two germline ends. The CDR3 DNA sequence: TGTGCCAGCAGCGCAGCATCGAACTCCTACAATGAGCAGTTCTTC. Protein sequence: CASSAASNSYNEQFF.

This clone occurred once. The rearrangement uses TRBV6-6 and TRBJ2-1; the D gene could be TRBD1 or TRBD2 (5 bases each). The length of the CDR3 is 16 residues. Trimming took 2 bases from V and 0 from J, leaving 11 bases between them. The germline gives CDR1 MNHNY, CDR2 SVGAGI (reference sequence). CDR3 DNA: TGTGCCAGCAGTTACGAGGGGTCATACTCCTACAATGAGCAGTTCTTC. It is translated as CASSYEGSYSYNEQFF.

V usage is TRBV18 and J usage is TRBJ2-7; 11 bases are a match to TRBD2. V lost 2 bases to trimming and J lost 4 bases; unmatched junction nucleotides: 22. This CDR3 spans 21 amino acids. Germline V CDR1 and CDR2: KGHSH, LQKENI. CDR3: CASSPGGSGILAGAGTYEQYF. In DNA, the CDR3 is TGTGCCAGCTCACCAGGTGGTAGCGGGATACTAGCGGGAGCTGGTACGTACGAGCAGTACTTC.

The chain uses TRBV18 and TRBJ1-1; D gene ambiguous. The CDR3 has 13 amino acids. Germline V CDR1 and CDR2: KGHSH, LQKENI. The V end lost 6 bases, the J end lost 3 bases, and 11 bases lay between the germline ends. CDR3 region: CASSPGRDTEAFF. The CDR3 DNA sequence: TGTGCCAGCTCCCCTGGGAGGGACACTGAAGCTTTCTTT.

V is TRBV10-3 and J is TRBJ1-2, with D perhaps TRBD1 (5 bases). The germline gives CDR1 ENHRY, CDR2 SYGVKD. V was cut by 11 bases and J by 6 bases, with 19 bases left in between. This CDR3 contains 13 residues. CDR3 coding DNA: TGTGCCGGCCGGGACCCTGGATGGGATGGCTACACCTTC. The encoded protein is CAGRDPGWDGYTF.

The chain uses TRBV6-5 and TRBJ2-7; 10 nucleotides match TRBD1. J gave up 6 bases and V 6 bases, and 8 bases lay outside the gene matches. Germline CDR1 and CDR2: MNHEY and SVGAGI. This CDR3 has 14 amino acids. CDR3 coding DNA: TGTGCCAGCAGCCCCCGGGACAGGGGACCCGAGCAGTACTTC. This codes for CASSPRDRGPEQYF.

The chain employs TRBV6-5 and TRBJ1-1; the match to TRBD1 covers 11 bases. The germline V gene encodes CDR1 MNHEY and CDR2 SVGAGI. Germline trimming cut 6 bases from V and 5 bases from J; bases unmatched to any gene: 8. This CDR3 is 15 amino acids long. CDR3 sequence: CASSRSGTGGTEAFF. CDR3 bases: TGTGCCAGCAGCAGATCCGGGACAGGGGGAACTGAAGCTTTCTTT.

Concerning this clone: In the same sample, other DNA sequences code for this CDR3. This chain's CDR3 is CASSLGGDDEQYF. CDR3 in DNA: TGTGCCAGCAGCTTGGGAGGCGACGACGAGCAGTACTTC. The chain employs TRBV5-8 and TRBJ2-7; D gene unclear. CDR3 length: 13 residues. V was pared by 0 bases and J by 5 bases, with 9 bases between. Germline-derived CDR1 and CDR2 are SGHTS and YDEGEE.

V usage is TRBV5-1 and J usage is TRBJ2-7, with D possibly being TRBD2 (5 bases). Germline assignment: CDR1 SGHRS and CDR2 YFSETQ. This CDR3 spans 14 amino acids. V lost 1 base, J lost 3 bases, and 11 bases lay in between. CDR3 nucleotides: TGCGCCAGCAGCTTGTGGCTAGCAGACTACGAGCAGTACTTC. It yields the protein CASSLWLADYEQYF.

The V and J genes are TRBV9 and TRBJ1-6; D ambiguous. Germline assignment: CDR1 SGDLS and CDR2 YYNGEE. Trimming pared 0 bases from V and 4 bases from J, leaving 5 bases between. The CDR3 contains 14 residues. CDR3 amino acids: CASSVVEYNSPLHF. The CDR3 DNA sequence: TGTGCCAGCAGCGTAGTGGAGTATAATTCACCCCTCCACTTT.

This clone appeared once. The rearrangement uses TRBV5-5 and TRBJ1-6; D is uncertain. Germline CDR1 and CDR2: SGHKS and YYEKEE (reference sequence). This CDR3 is built from 13 residues. Trimming took 0 bases from V and 6 from J, leaving 4 bases between them. The CDR3 here is CASSLDSNSPLHF. CDR3 in DNA: TGTGCCAGCAGCTTGGACAGTAATTCACCCCTCCACTTT.

The V call is TRBV21-1, the J call TRBJ1-2; the D segment call TRBD1 is taken from the table without a DNA check. TRBV21-1 is an annotated pseudogene. The CDR3 runs to 20 residues. The CDR3 sequence is CASSAAPNRIGGSVLGGYTF. In nucleotides, the CDR3 is TGTGCCAGCAGCGCAGCCCCTAATCGGATAGGGGGCTCCGTCCTCGGAGGCTACACCTTC.

The V and J genes are TRBV7-8 and TRBJ1-3, with TRBD1 as a possible D gene (6 bases). With 4 bases removed from V and 0 bases from J, the gap between germline ends came to 13 bases. Germline CDR1 and CDR2: SGHVS and FQNEAQ. The CDR3 extends over 16 amino acids. The DNA for the CDR3 is TGTGCCAGCAGCTCACAGGGAGGAAACTCTGGAAACACCATATATTTT. Protein sequence: CASSSQGGNSGNTIYF.

The sample holds one count of this clone. The chain employs TRBV7-6 and TRBJ2-4, with D possibly TRBD2 on 6 matching bases. Trimming took 0 bases from V and 6 from J, leaving 15 bases between them. The CDR3 length is 16 residues. The germline CDR1 and CDR2 sequences are SGHVS and FNYEAQ. The CDR3 region has the DNA TGTGCCAGCAGCTTAGCGGGAGGCACGGGGATAAACATTCAGTACTTC. Translation: CASSLAGGTGINIQYF.

This clone was seen only once. This rearrangement joins TRBV28 to TRBJ1-1; no definite D call. The V gene lost 1 base and the J gene lost 3 bases, with 12 bases spanning the gap. The CDR3 spans 15 residues. CDR1 is MDHEN and CDR2 is SYDVKM in the germline V gene. The CDR3 sequence is CASSLSTRGDTEAFF. Here the CDR3 DNA reads TGTGCCAGCAGTTTATCGACTCGTGGGGACACTGAAGCTTTCTTT.

The rearrangement links TRBV19 to TRBJ1-3, with D uncertain. Trimming removed 3 bases from V and 4 bases from J, with 10 bases in between. This CDR3 spans 14 amino acids. Germline CDR1 is LNHDA and CDR2 is SQIVND (reference sequence). The CDR3 here is CASSMARWGNTIYF. CDR3 in DNA: TGTGCCAGTAGTATGGCGAGATGGGGAAACACCATATATTTT.

The chain combines TRBV5-8 with TRBJ2-3; the D is unclear. The CDR3 has 13 amino acids. Trimming stripped 5 bases from V and 4 bases from J, with 11 bases between. Looked up from germline, CDR1 is SGHTS and CDR2 is YDEGEE. CDR3 protein: CASRKPVADTQYF. The CDR3 region has the DNA TGTGCCAGCAGAAAGCCGGTGGCAGATACGCAGTATTTT.

Here the CDR3 DNA reads TGTGCCAGCAGCTTAGGTTACAGGGGGACCCAGTACTTC. Translated, it gives CASSLGYRGTQYF. The rearrangement links TRBV7-2 to TRBJ2-5, with TRBD1 identical over 7 bases. The germline CDR1 and CDR2 sequences are SGHTA and FQGNSA. The length of the CDR3 is 13 residues. With 1 base clipped from V and 7 bases from J, the junction kept 3 bases outside the gene matches.

The chain has TRBV5-4 and TRBJ2-5; TRBD2 is a possible D gene (6 bases). Trimming left V 1 base short and J 2 bases short, with 24 bases between. Germline values: CDR1 SGHNT, CDR2 YYREEE (reference sequence). CDR3 length: 19 residues. CDR3 coding DNA: TGTGCCAGCAGCTTGATTTGGGAGTACGGCGGGGCTACACAAGAGACCCAGTACTTC. Protein sequence: CASSLIWEYGGATQETQYF.

V is TRBV3-1 (or the pseudogene TRBV3-2) and J is TRBJ1-5; 10 bases line up with TRBD1. Germline V gene sequence: CDR1 LGHDT, CDR2 YNNKEL (reference sequence). V shed 3 bases, J shed 2 bases, and the junction held 1 base outside the gene matches. The CDR3 is 15 residues long. The CDR3 loop is CASSHGTGGNQPQHF. The CDR3 coding sequence is TGTGCCAGCAGCCACGGGACAGGGGGCAATCAGCCCCAGCATTTT.

This clone was found once. The chain is built from TRBV5-1 and TRBJ1-5; the match to TRBD1 covers 7 bases. CDR3 length: 14 residues. The trim removed 1 base at V and 2 bases at J, leaving 0 bases unmatched. Per the germline V gene, CDR1 is SGHRS and CDR2 is YFSETQ. In DNA, the CDR3 is TGCGCCAGCAGCTTGACAGGGGGCAATCAGCCCCAGCATTTT. Its protein is CASSLTGGNQPQHF.

This chain uses TRBV27 with TRBJ1-6; D remains ambiguous. This CDR3 region has 14 residues. Germline CDR1 is MNHEY and CDR2 is SMNVEV (reference sequence). Between the trimmed V and J ends, which lost 3 bases and 7 bases, there was a span of 10 bases. In DNA form, the CDR3 reads TGTGCCAGCAGTTTCGTAGGGAGCAATTCACCCCTCCACTTT. Translation: CASSFVGSNSPLHF.

The chain combines TRBV13 with TRBJ2-1; D is ambiguous. The CDR3 consists of 13 residues. The germline V gene has CDR1 PRHDT and CDR2 FYEKMQ (reference sequence). The germline V and J ends were trimmed by 2 bases and 5 bases, with 7 bases remaining between them. Written as DNA, the CDR3 is TGTGCCAGCAGCTTACAAACCAACAATGAGCAGTTCTTC. Translating gives CASSLQTNNEQFF.

V is TRBV30 and J is TRBJ1-6; 7 positions agree with TRBD1. The length of the CDR3 is 14 residues. Germline CDR1 and CDR2: GTSNPN and SVGIG (reference sequence). Unmatched junction bases numbered 10, after V lost 6 bases and J lost 8 bases. The CDR3 DNA is TGTGCCTGCTCCTCTTGGGACAGCGATTCACCCCTCCACTTT. Translation: CACSSWDSDSPLHF.

This sequence joins TRBV27 and TRBJ1-5; D might be TRBD1 (6 bases). The germline V gene encodes CDR1 MNHEY and CDR2 SMNVEV (reference sequence). CDR3 length: 16 residues. Trimming stripped 5 bases from V and 3 bases from J, with 17 bases between. The CDR3 reads CASSLLLQGPNQPQHF. Here the CDR3 DNA reads TGTGCCAGCAGTCTACTTCTACAGGGTCCCAATCAGCCCCAGCATTTT.